The next 24 T cell receptor beta chains were all read from a single sample in a study of T cell responses to AZD1222 COVID-19 vaccine. Clones were read by immunoSEQ multiplex PCR, and TCRdb kept only the in-frame ones, dropping some. The sample records some 120,000 clones, about 90% being singletons. Sequenced here: peripheral blood, sampled on day 0 of MenACWY control vaccination. The origin of the receptors is an adult in good health.

CDR3 protein: CSVVYPMNTEAFF. The DNA of the CDR3 is TGCAGCGTTGTGTACCCCATGAACACTGAAGCTTTCTTT. The chain employs TRBV29-1 and TRBJ1-1; D is unclear. In germline, CDR1 is SQVTM, CDR2 ANQGSEA. CDR3 length: 13 residues. V lost 4 bases and J lost 0, with 9 bases in between. The whole variable domain, filled in from reference TRBV29-1 and TRBJ1-1, reads SAVISQKPSRDICQRGTSLTIQCQVDSQVTMMFWYRQQPGQSLTLIATANQGSEATYESGFVIDKFPISRPNLTFSTLTVSNMSPEDSSIYLCSVVYPMNTEAFFGQGTRLTVV.

This chain joins TRBV15 and TRBJ2-2; D remains ambiguous. CDR1 and CDR2 from the germline V gene are LNHNV and YYDKDF (reference sequence). V was trimmed by 7 bases and J by 0 bases, leaving 12 bases between them. The CDR3 spans 15 residues. In DNA form, the CDR3 reads TGTGCCACCAACGGCGAGCTATCGAACACCGGGGAGCTGTTTTTT. Protein: CATNGELSNTGELFF.

This chain links TRBV29-1 with TRBJ2-2; no definite D call. CDR1 and CDR2 (germline): SQVTM, ANQGSEA. This CDR3 has 14 amino acids. The ends were cut back, 4 bases at V and 6 bases at J, with 15 bases in the middle. CDR3 bases: TGCAGCGTTGTTCTTCGGAACGGCGCCGGGGAGCTGTTTTTT. Protein: CSVVLRNGAGELFF.

V gene TRBV14 combines with J gene TRBJ2-7; D is undetermined. In germline, CDR1 is SGHDN, CDR2 FVKESK. This CDR3 has 15 amino acids. V lost 0 bases, J lost 3 bases, and 12 bases lay in between. In DNA, the CDR3 is TGTGCCAGCAGCCAAGATCGGCAGGAATACTACGAGCAGTACTTC. It is translated as CASSQDRQEYYEQYF.

This chain uses TRBV2 with TRBJ2-7; 9 bases align to TRBD1. Germline V gene lookup returns CDR1 SNHLY and CDR2 FYNNEI. The J segment lost 9 bases and the V segment lost 7 bases, leaving 13 bases of the junction unmatched. The CDR3 length is 14 residues. In nucleotides, the CDR3 is TGTGCCAGCACGAGGACAGGGGTCCCGCAGGGGCAGTACTTC. Protein product: CASTRTGVPQGQYF.

The rearrangement joins TRBV4-1 to TRBJ1-4, with D perhaps TRBD1 (5 bases). V gave up 0 bases and J gave up 7 bases, with 12 bases separating them. Germline V gene lookup returns CDR1 MGHRA and CDR2 YSYEKL. This CDR3 has 15 residues. The CDR3 region is CASSQDAGGGEKLFF. CDR3 nucleotides: TGCGCCAGCAGCCAAGATGCGGGGGGGGGTGAAAAACTGTTTTTT.

The J gene is TRBJ1-1, the V gene TRBV28, with TRBD1 as a possible D gene (5 bases). V was cut by 3 bases and J by 5 bases, with 10 bases left in between. This CDR3 spans 13 amino acids. Germline values: CDR1 MDHEN, CDR2 SYDVKM. CDR3 in amino acids: CASSFRQLTEAFF. CDR3 nucleotide sequence: TGTGCCAGCAGTTTTCGACAGTTAACTGAAGCTTTCTTT.

This clone was counted a few times. The V call is TRBV10-2, the J call TRBJ2-1; D is possibly TRBD1 (5 bases). The CDR3 extends over 12 amino acids. V shed 6 bases and J shed 2 bases, with 5 bases lying between them. Germline V lookup: CDR1 WSHSY, CDR2 SAAADI. CDR3 DNA: TGCGCCAGCAGGACAGCCTACAATGAGCAGTTCTTC. Its protein is CASRTAYNEQFF.

In this sample, this clone turned up a few times. The genes are TRBV5-4 and TRBJ1-2; a possible D gene is TRBD1 (6 bases). This CDR3 has 13 residues. Trimming shortened V by 4 bases and J by 6 bases, and 13 bases separated the two germline ends. CDR1 and CDR2 (germline): SGHNT, YYREEE (reference sequence). CDR3 protein: CASSPDRRDGYTF. CDR3 bases: TGTGCCAGCAGCCCGGACAGAAGGGATGGCTACACCTTC. Together with reference TRBV5-4 and TRBJ1-2, the CDR3 gives the full variable domain: ETGVTQSPTHLIKTRGQQVTLRCSSQSGHNTVSWYQQALGQGPQFIFQYYREEENGRGNFPPRFSGLQFPNYSSELNVNALELDDSALYLCASSPDRRDGYTFGSGTRLTVV.

The chain joins TRBV3-1 (or the pseudogene TRBV3-2) to TRBJ1-2; D gene unclear. Germline CDR1 is LGHDT and CDR2 is YNNKEL (reference sequence). V was cut by 1 base and J by 1 base, with 7 bases left in between. CDR3 length equals 14 residues. CDR3 in amino acids: CASSQGSGNYGYTF. As DNA, the CDR3 is TGTGCCAGCAGCCAAGGTTCAGGTAACTATGGCTACACCTTC.

This clone is a singleton in its sample. This sequence joins TRBV24-1 and TRBJ2-3, with TRBD1 identical over 8 bases. This CDR3 region has 13 residues. V dropped 8 bases and J dropped 1; count of bases not matched to a gene: 1. Germline V gene sequence: CDR1 KGHDR, CDR2 SFDVKD. CDR3 loop: CATTDRGTDTQYF. CDR3 nucleotides: TGTGCCACCACGGACAGGGGCACAGATACGCAGTATTTT.

The chain has TRBV11-2 and TRBJ1-3, with 10 nucleotides matching TRBD1. The CDR3 is 17 residues long. V lost 6 bases, J lost 3 bases, and 11 bases stayed unmatched. Per germline, CDR1 SGHAT and CDR2 FQNNGV. CDR3 sequence: CASRQPGQGFGGNTIYF. The CDR3 bases are TGTGCCAGCAGACAACCGGGACAGGGGTTTGGTGGAAACACCATATATTTT.

V is TRBV11-3 and J is TRBJ2-1; D is possibly TRBD2 (5 bases). This CDR3 region has 16 residues. V was trimmed by 1 base and J by 1 base, leaving 11 bases between them. Germline CDR1 reads SGHNT; CDR2 reads YENEEA. The chain's CDR3 is CASSLVGRGSYNEQFF. CDR3 sequence (DNA): TGTGCCAGCAGCTTAGTAGGGCGCGGGTCCTACAATGAGCAGTTCTTC.

This clone was detected only once. The rearrangement links TRBV3-1 (or the pseudogene TRBV3-2) to TRBJ2-2; TRBD2 matches 11 bases. V dropped 3 bases and J dropped 7; count of bases not matched to a gene: 7. Germline V gene data show CDR1 as LGHDT and CDR2 as YNNKEL (reference sequence). The CDR3 runs 16 residues. The CDR3 reads CASSQSTSGTSGELFF. The CDR3 DNA sequence: TGTGCCAGCAGCCAGTCGACTAGCGGGACAAGCGGGGAGCTGTTTTTT.

V usage is TRBV12-3 or TRBV12-4 and J usage is TRBJ2-7, with D unresolved. Trimming left V 11 bases short and J 4 bases short, with 12 bases between. The CDR3 runs to 11 residues. CDR3: CASRGNYEQYF. The CDR3 DNA reads as TGTGCCTCCCGCGGTAATTACGAGCAGTACTTC.

This sequence joins TRBV29-1 and TRBJ2-5; 8 nucleotides line up with TRBD1. The CDR3 consists of 14 residues. Germline CDR1 and CDR2: SQVTM and ANQGSEA. J lost 0 bases, V lost 7 bases, and 7 bases had no gene match. CDR3 in amino acids: CSAILTGDQETQYF. The CDR3 coding sequence is TGCAGCGCTATCCTGACAGGGGACCAAGAGACCCAGTACTTC.

This clone came up once. V gene TRBV10-3 combines with J gene TRBJ1-4; the match to TRBD1 covers 9 bases. The CDR3 has 14 amino acids. Germline V gene lookup returns CDR1 ENHRY and CDR2 SYGVKD. J gave up 9 bases and V 3 bases, and 5 bases lay outside the gene matches. CDR3 coding DNA: TGTGCCATCAGTGAACAGGGGGCCTCGAAAAAACTGTTTTTT. Residues: CAISEQGASKKLFF.

The chain uses TRBV6-5 and TRBJ2-7; 8 bases agree with TRBD2. Germline CDR1 is MNHEY and CDR2 is SVGAGI. The trim removed 7 bases at V and 3 bases at J, leaving 11 bases unmatched. CDR3 size: 15 residues. The CDR3 sequence: CASKNGAGENYEQYF. DNA of the CDR3: TGTGCCAGCAAAAACGGAGCGGGAGAGAACTACGAGCAGTACTTC.

This chain links TRBV30 with TRBJ2-2; D possibly corresponds to TRBD1 (5 bases). This CDR3 has 14 residues. The V end lost 4 bases, the J end lost 1 base, and 10 bases lay between the germline ends. In germline, CDR1 is GTSNPN, CDR2 SVGIG (reference sequence). In DNA, the CDR3 is TGTGCCTGGAAAAGAAGGGGGAACACCGGGGAGCTGTTTTTT. Its translation is CAWKRRGNTGELFF.

A few counts support this clone. The gene calls are TRBV5-1 and TRBJ2-7; D is perhaps TRBD1 or TRBD2 (5 bases each). Trimming stripped 4 bases from V and 4 bases from J, with 12 bases between. The length of the CDR3 is 13 residues. The V gene's germline CDR1 is SGHRS and CDR2 YFSETQ. The CDR3 bases are TGCGCCAGCAGCCTAGGGGACGCTTACGAGCAGTACTTC. It specifies CASSLGDAYEQYF.

This clone came up a few times. V gene TRBV19 combines with J gene TRBJ1-5; no reliable D call. Germline V gene data show CDR1 as LNHDA and CDR2 as SQIVND (reference sequence). The V end was cut by 3 bases, the J end by 0 bases, with 21 bases between. The CDR3 length is 19 residues. CDR3 sequence reads: CASSMFPPLTPYSNQPQHF. The CDR3 DNA sequence: TGTGCCAGTAGTATGTTTCCACCCCTGACACCGTATAGCAATCAGCCCCAGCATTTT. Using reference TRBV19 and TRBJ1-5 for the parts outside the CDR3, the full variable domain is DGGITQSPKYLFRKEGQNVTLSCEQNLNHDAMYWYRQDPGQGLRLIYYSQIVNDFQKGDIAEGYSVSREKKESFPLTVTSAQKNPTAFYLCASSMFPPLTPYSNQPQHFGDGTRLSIL.

This rearrangement joins TRBV7-8 to TRBJ1-3, with D possibly being TRBD1 (6 bases). The germline gives CDR1 SGHVS, CDR2 FQNEAQ. V lost 1 base and J 1 base, leaving 11 bases between the germline ends. This CDR3 comprises 16 residues. This chain's CDR3 is CASSLGQATSGNTIYF. The CDR3 DNA follows: TGTGCCAGCAGCTTAGGACAGGCAACTTCTGGAAACACCATATATTTT. Using reference TRBV7-8 and TRBJ1-3 for the parts outside the CDR3, the full variable domain is GAGVSQSPRYKVAKRGQDVALRCDPISGHVSLFWYQQALGQGPEFLTYFQNEAQLDKSGLPSDRFFAERPEGSVSTLKIQRTQQEDSAVYLCASSLGQATSGNTIYFGEGSWLTVV.

V is TRBV7-3 and J is TRBJ2-1; D possibly matches TRBD1 or TRBD2 (6 bases each). There are 14 residues in the CDR3. The germline gives CDR1 SGHTA, CDR2 FQGTGA. V was pared by 5 bases and J by 7 bases, with 15 bases between. The CDR3 protein is CASSPQRGANEQFF. CDR3 DNA sequence: TGTGCCAGCAGCCCCCAAAGGGGGGCGAATGAGCAGTTCTTC.

This sequence joins TRBV5-6 and TRBJ2-7; D possibly uses TRBD1 or TRBD2 (5 bases each). Trimming shortened V by 2 bases and J by 4 bases, and 13 bases separated the two germline ends. The CDR3 is made up of 14 amino acids. Germline V gene lookup returns CDR1 SGHDT and CDR2 YYEEEE. The CDR3 is CASSFWGSGYEQYF. CDR3 DNA: TGTGCCAGCAGCTTCTGGGGGAGCGGTTACGAGCAGTACTTC.